One sample yielded the 20 T cell receptor beta chains listed below, sequenced in a study of blood T cell repertoires in COVID-19. The method was immunoSEQ multiplex PCR; TCRdb's version includes in-frame clones alone and lacks a portion of them. The sample includes some 250,000 clones, roughly 90% of them seen just once. The sample consisted of peripheral blood. These receptor sequences come from a human donor in a cohort sampled during active COVID-19.

The J gene is TRBJ1-4, the V gene TRBV30; D remains unclear. Germline values: CDR1 GTSNPN, CDR2 SVGIG (reference sequence). V dropped 4 bases and J dropped 4 bases, with 10 bases sitting between them. This CDR3 region has 13 residues. The CDR3 here is CAWKEQINEKLFF. The CDR3 bases are TGTGCCTGGAAGGAACAGATTAATGAAAAACTGTTTTTT.

The chain carries TRBV6-5 and TRBJ1-2, with TRBD1 matching 8 bases. The V and J ends lost 6 bases and 4 bases, in that order; junction bases with no gene match: 10. This CDR3 has 15 amino acids. The V gene's germline CDR1 is MNHEY and CDR2 SVGAGI. The CDR3 loop reads CASSLPRDRPYGYTF. The CDR3 DNA is TGTGCCAGCAGCCTCCCCCGGGACAGGCCCTATGGCTACACCTTC.

The chain carries TRBV19 and TRBJ2-7, with a tentative D call TRBD1 (7 bases). The CDR3 extends over 15 amino acids. The germline V and J ends were trimmed by 5 bases and 7 bases, with 21 bases remaining between them. Germline V gene sequence: CDR1 LNHDA, CDR2 SQIVND (reference sequence). CDR3 protein: CASSSKTGRWNEQYF. In DNA, the CDR3 is TGTGCCAGTAGTTCAAAGACAGGGAGGTGGAATGAGCAGTACTTC. The whole variable domain, filled in from reference TRBV19 and TRBJ2-7, reads DGGITQSPKYLFRKEGQNVTLSCEQNLNHDAMYWYRQDPGQGLRLIYYSQIVNDFQKGDIAEGYSVSREKKESFPLTVTSAQKNPTAFYLCASSSKTGRWNEQYFGPGTRLTVT.

The CDR3 region is CASSWGRSEKLFF. The CDR3, as DNA: TGTGCCAGCAGTTGGGGGCGCTCTGAAAAACTGTTTTTT. This chain connects TRBV27 to TRBJ1-4, with D perhaps TRBD1 (6 bases). Germline assignment: CDR1 MNHEY and CDR2 SMNVEV (reference sequence). V lost 4 bases and J 7 bases, leaving 10 bases between the germline ends. CDR3 length equals 13 residues. Combining the CDR3 with reference TRBV27 and TRBJ1-4 gives the whole variable domain EAQVTQNPRYLITVTGKKLTVTCSQNMNHEYMSWYRQDPGLGLRQIYYSMNVEVTDKGDVPEGYKVSRKEKRNFPLILESPSPNQTSLYFCASSWGRSEKLFFGSGTQLSVL.

The chain carries TRBV7-8 and TRBJ2-7; D perhaps matches TRBD1 (6 bases). The CDR3 sequence is 13 residues long. Germline-derived CDR1 and CDR2 are SGHVS and FQNEAQ. Between the trimmed V and J ends, which lost 5 bases and 1 base, there was a span of 9 bases. CDR3 protein: CASSQGQSYEQYF. The CDR3 DNA reads as TGTGCCAGCAGCCAAGGACAGTCCTACGAGCAGTACTTC.

The V gene is TRBV11-2, the J gene TRBJ1-2; TRBD1 aligns across 7 bases. The junction had 7 bases not matched to a gene; V was cut back by 4 bases and J by 2 bases. In germline, CDR1 is SGHAT, CDR2 FQNNGV. There are 15 residues in the CDR3. Here the CDR3 reads CASSSRSTGNYGYTF. CDR3 nucleotides: TGTGCCAGCAGCTCTAGATCGACAGGGAACTATGGCTACACCTTC.

The J gene is TRBJ2-3, the V gene TRBV3-1 (or the pseudogene TRBV3-2); D might be TRBD1 (6 bases). Germline-derived CDR1 and CDR2 are LGHDT and YNNKEL (reference sequence). CDR3 length equals 16 residues. V was pared by 2 bases and J by 0 bases, with 12 bases between. The CDR3 DNA follows: TGTGCCAGCAGCCAATCGTGGGGGCCGAGCACAGATACGCAGTATTTT. Its protein is CASSQSWGPSTDTQYF.

The chain has TRBV7-2 and TRBJ2-5; TRBD2 matches at 7 bases. This CDR3 region has 17 residues. From germline, CDR1 is SGHTA and CDR2 FQGNSA. V shed 5 bases, J shed 5 bases, and the junction held 17 bases outside the gene matches. CDR3 loop: CASSLSVAGSRGETQYF. The DNA of the CDR3 is TGTGCCAGCAGCCTGTCCGTAGCGGGCTCGCGGGGGGAGACCCAGTACTTC. The entire variable domain, with the rest obtained from reference TRBV7-2 and TRBJ2-5, is as follows: GAGVSQSPSNKVTEKGKDVELRCDPISGHTALYWYRQSLGQGLEFLIYFQGNSAPDKSGLPSDRFSAERTGGSVSTLTIQRTQQEDSAVYLCASSLSVAGSRGETQYFGPGTRLLVL.

On this clone itself: Its ends do not fully match the called genes, so a read error is possible. The chain uses TRBV5-4 and TRBJ2-7, with TRBD2 identical over 12 bases. The CDR3 has 14 residues. Germline loops: CDR1 SGHNT, CDR2 YYREEE (reference sequence). CDR3 sequence (DNA): TGTGCCAGCAGCCTACGTACGACTAGCGGGAGTATTCACTTC. It is translated as CASSLRTTSGSIHF.

The genes are TRBV5-1 and TRBJ2-7; 8 nucleotides line up with TRBD1. CDR1 and CDR2 (germline): SGHRS, YFSETQ. This CDR3 spans 15 amino acids. Trimming took 1 base from V and 5 from J; bases not matched to a gene: 8. Here the CDR3 reads CASSLILDRDHEQYF. DNA of the CDR3: TGCGCCAGCAGCTTGATTTTGGACAGGGACCACGAGCAGTACTTC.

As regards this clone: A much bigger clone sits one base away, suggesting this may be a read error. This sequence joins TRBV19 and TRBJ1-3; 7 nucleotides agree with TRBD1. Germline V gene lookup returns CDR1 LNHDA and CDR2 SQIVND (reference sequence). Trimming at V came to 9 bases and at J to 0 bases, leaving 8 bases not matched to a gene. The CDR3 has 15 residues. CDR3 nucleotides: TGTGCCAGCATCCAGGGACAGCTCTCTGGAAACACCATATATTTT. The encoded protein is CASIQGQLSGNTIYF.

V usage is TRBV7-8 and J usage is TRBJ1-5; TRBD1 matches 8 bases. The junction had 16 bases not matched to a gene; V was cut back by 4 bases and J by 5 bases. The CDR3 sequence is 18 residues long. Germline V gene data show CDR1 as SGHVS and CDR2 as FQNEAQ. The CDR3, as DNA: TGTGCCAGCAGCTCGATTGGACAGGGAGAGTGGTTAGATCAGCCCCAGCATTTT. This translates into CASSSIGQGEWLDQPQHF.

V gene TRBV6-2 or TRBV6-3 combines with J gene TRBJ2-7, with TRBD2 identical over 7 bases. V was pared by 6 bases and J by 1 base, with 6 bases of the junction left unmatched. Germline assignment: CDR1 MNHEY and CDR2 SVGEGT. This CDR3 is 14 amino acids long. This CDR3 is CASSPSGSSYEQYF. The DNA for the CDR3 is TGTGCCAGCAGCCCTAGCGGAAGTTCCTACGAGCAGTACTTC.

The chain recombines TRBV24-1 with TRBJ1-4; D is unresolved. Trimming took 6 bases from V and 7 from J, leaving 11 bases between them. Germline V gene lookup returns CDR1 KGHDR and CDR2 SFDVKD. The CDR3 has 13 residues. The CDR3 region has the DNA TGTGCCACCAGTCCCAGGAAAGGTGAAAAACTGTTTTTT. Translation: CATSPRKGEKLFF.

The chain uses TRBV14 and TRBJ2-7, with 7 bases identical to TRBD2. CDR3 length equals 15 residues. V lost 4 bases, J lost 3 bases, and 9 bases stayed unmatched. CDR1 is SGHDN and CDR2 is FVKESK in the germline V gene. The CDR3 is CASSPGTTLFYEQYF. The CDR3 DNA reads as TGTGCCAGCAGCCCCGGGACTACCCTATTCTACGAGCAGTACTTC.

J is TRBJ2-7 and V is TRBV7-6; 8 bases align to TRBD2. V gave up 1 base and J gave up 2 bases; unmatched junction bases: 4. This CDR3 is 15 amino acids long. Germline V gives CDR1 SGHVS, CDR2 FNYEAQ. CDR3 amino acids: CASSLEAGVTYEQYF. The CDR3 region has the DNA TGTGCCAGCAGCTTAGAAGCGGGGGTTACCTACGAGCAGTACTTC. The whole variable domain, remainder taken from reference TRBV7-6 and TRBJ2-7, is GAGVSQSPRYKVTKRGQDVALRCDPISGHVSLYWYRQALGQGPEFLTYFNYEAQQDKSGLPNDRFSAERPEGSISTLTIQRTEQRDSAMYRCASSLEAGVTYEQYFGPGTRLTVT.

The rearrangement links TRBV6-1 to TRBJ1-1; a weak D match, TRBD1 (6 bases). The germline V gene has CDR1 MNHNS and CDR2 SASEGT. The V end was cut by 3 bases, the J end by 6 bases, with 14 bases between. The CDR3 is 14 amino acids. CDR3: CASSDYRDDSEAFF. The DNA for the CDR3 is TGTGCCAGCAGTGATTACAGGGACGACTCTGAAGCTTTCTTT.

The chain links TRBV7-2 to TRBJ2-7; 7 bases are a match to TRBD2. CDR3 size: 15 residues. The germline gives CDR1 SGHTA, CDR2 FQGNSA. V trimming: 5 bases; J trimming: 0 bases; junction bases outside the gene matches: 7. The DNA for the CDR3 is TGTGCCAGCAGCCAACGGGGGGTCCCCTCCTACGAGCAGTACTTC. The encoded protein is CASSQRGVPSYEQYF.

The J gene is TRBJ1-2, the V gene TRBV7-2, with TRBD1 matching 7 bases. V lost 3 bases, J lost 4 bases, and 5 bases stayed unmatched. The CDR3 totals 14 residues. Germline CDR1 SGHTA, CDR2 FQGNSA. The CDR3 nucleotides are TGTGCCAGCAGCTTTCCGGGACAGTTCTATGGCTACACCTTC. Its translation is CASSFPGQFYGYTF.

The CDR3: CASSQTRLAGGETQYF. CDR3 nucleotide sequence: TGTGCCAGCAGCCAAACGAGGCTAGCGGGAGGCGAGACCCAGTACTTC. This chain connects TRBV7-2 to TRBJ2-5, with 11 bases identical to TRBD2. V gave up 5 bases and J gave up 5 bases; unmatched junction bases: 10. CDR1 is SGHTA and CDR2 is FQGNSA in the germline V gene. CDR3 length equals 16 residues. Full variable domain (missing parts from reference TRBV7-2 and TRBJ2-5): GAGVSQSPSNKVTEKGKDVELRCDPISGHTALYWYRQSLGQGLEFLIYFQGNSAPDKSGLPSDRFSAERTGGSVSTLTIQRTQQEDSAVYLCASSQTRLAGGETQYFGPGTRLLVL.